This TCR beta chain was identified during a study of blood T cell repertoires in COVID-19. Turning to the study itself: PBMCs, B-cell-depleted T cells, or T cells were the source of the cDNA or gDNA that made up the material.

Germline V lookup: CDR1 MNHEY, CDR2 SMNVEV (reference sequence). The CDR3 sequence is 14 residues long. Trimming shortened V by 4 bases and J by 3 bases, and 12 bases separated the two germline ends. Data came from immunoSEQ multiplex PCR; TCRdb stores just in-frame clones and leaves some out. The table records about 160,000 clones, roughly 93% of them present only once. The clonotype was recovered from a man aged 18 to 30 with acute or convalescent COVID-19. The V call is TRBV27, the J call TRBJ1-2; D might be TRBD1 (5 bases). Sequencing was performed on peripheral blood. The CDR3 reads CASSSRGGYYGYTF. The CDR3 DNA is TGTGCCAGCAGTTCCCGGGGGGGATACTATGGCTACACCTTC.